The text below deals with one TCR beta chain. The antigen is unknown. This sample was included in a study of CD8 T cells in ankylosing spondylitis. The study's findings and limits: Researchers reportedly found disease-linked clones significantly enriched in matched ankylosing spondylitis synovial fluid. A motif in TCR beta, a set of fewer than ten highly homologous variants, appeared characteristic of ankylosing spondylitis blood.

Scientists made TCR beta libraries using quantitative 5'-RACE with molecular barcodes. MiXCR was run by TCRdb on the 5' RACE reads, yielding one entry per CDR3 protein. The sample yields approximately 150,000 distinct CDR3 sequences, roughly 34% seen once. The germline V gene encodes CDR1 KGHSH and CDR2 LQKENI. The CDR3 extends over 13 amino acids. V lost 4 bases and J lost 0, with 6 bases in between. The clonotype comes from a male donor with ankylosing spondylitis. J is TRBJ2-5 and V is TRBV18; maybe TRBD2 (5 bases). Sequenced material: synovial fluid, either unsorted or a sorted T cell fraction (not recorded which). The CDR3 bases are TGTGCCAGCTCACTGAGGGACCAAGAGACCCAGTACTTC. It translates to CASSLRDQETQYF.